This T cell receptor beta chain emerged from a study of CD8+ T cells in alopecia areata. Once RNA had been extracted, it was reverse transcribed into cDNA to act as the sequencing template. Some clones are missing from TCRdb's copy, which holds only in-frame ones; the method was immunoSEQ multiplex PCR. Found here are around 250,000 clones, around 67% of them singletons; the top ten hold roughly 1.2%. V was pared by 9 bases and J by 2 bases, with 11 bases between. Germline V gives CDR1 ENHRY, CDR2 SYGVKD. CDR3 length: 13 amino acids. This sequence was found in a human donor with alopecia areata. The chain is built from TRBV10-3 and TRBJ1-3; no firm D call. Source: CD4+ T cells sorted from blood, taken at week 0. CDR3 residues: CAILEGPGNTIYF. CDR3 in DNA: TGTGCCATACTTGAGGGCCCTGGAAACACCATATATTTT.